This T cell receptor beta chain was identified during a study of shared clonotypes between healthy human individuals. Across the whole study: Donor composition was a couple of women and a few men, aged 18 to 49.

Replicate PCRs run on sorted subsets employed approximately 200 ng DNA, approximately 30,000 T cell genomes. Method: immunoSEQ multiplex PCR; TCRdb's copy keeps in-frame clones and lacks some. The table shows 1,400,000 or so clones, with approximately 98.5% occurring only once. Study-level points and caveats: Non-shared clonotypes displayed generation probabilities falling below those of clonotypes present in all four donors. It was observed that 5% to 6.5% of naive CD4 clonotypes were shared across a handful of donors.

The CDR3 is 14 residues long. Germline values: CDR1 SGHRS, CDR2 YFSETQ. V dropped 4 bases and J dropped 2; count of bases not matched to a gene: 3. As to this clone: Its antigen is undetermined.

The V call is TRBV5-1, the J call TRBJ2-3, with 8 bases that match TRBD1. This sequence was found in a man in his thirties or forties in good health. Sequencing was done on a sample of naive CD4+ T cells sorted from blood. Subset defined: CD45RA+ positively selected. The CDR3 protein is CASSRQGTTDTQYF. CDR3 bases: TGCGCCAGCAGCAGACAGGGGACCACAGATACGCAGTATTTT.